This TCR beta chain comes out of a study of patients and donors after allogeneic stem cell transplantation. Using its own MiXCR run on the RT-PCR reads, TCRdb lists one record per CDR3 protein. Of about a million distinct CDR3 sequences in the sample, about 20% were seen once. Trimming stripped 5 bases from V and 8 bases from J, with 15 bases between. CDR3 length equals 13 residues. Germline-derived CDR1 and CDR2 are MNHNY and SVGAGI (reference sequence). The sequenced material came from blood, either unsorted or a sorted T cell fraction (not recorded which). This clonotype was obtained from a human donor who was either an allogeneic HSCT recipient or a stem cell or donor lymphocyte infusion donor (not recorded which). It is not recorded whose cells these are; they may come from a transplant donor. This chain links TRBV6-6 with TRBJ2-5; tentative D call: TRBD1 (5 bases). The CDR3 is CASSRGPVETQYF. Here the CDR3 DNA reads TGTGCCAGCAGTAGGGGCCCTGTAGAAACCCAGTACTTC.